This T cell receptor (beta chain) derives from a study of CD4 T cells in lung cancer (dated by TCRdb to about 2019). A note on the overall study: The study screened blood T cells of NSCLC patients for responses to candidate mutation-encoded neoepitopes and isolated neoantigen-specific CD4+ T-cell clones and TCRs. Tumor and non-adjacent lung tissue were obtained from a handful of patients undergoing curative-intent resections for stage I-III non-small cell lung cancer. Aged 60 to 69 when blood was donated, the resected patients, most of whom were former smokers, had either lung adenocarcinoma or squamous cell carcinoma. Before blood donation, treatments including platinum chemotherapy had been received by the patients, and nivolumab or pembrolizumab had been received by some of the patients. TCRB deep sequencing tracked the frequency of neoantigen-specific clonotypes in tumor resections, non-adjacent lung and cultured T-cell products. General conclusions and limits of the study: Some blood-derived responses might be explained by in vitro priming of naive T cells or cross-reactivity rather than by memory responses to the cancer.

The CDR3 covers 14 residues, taking in both the cysteine and the phenylalanine. Only the CDR3 DNA is retained, 42 bases long and in frame from the first base. From V the trimming removes 4 bases and from J it removes 1 base, while the gene matches leave 3 bases of the junction unaccounted for. Sequences SGHKS (CDR1) and YYEKEE (CDR2) are obtained from the germline V gene (reference sequence). Non-adjacent lung tissue was taken as far as possible from the malignant lesion, at least 3 cm away, from the same resection. In the case of this clone: The clone's antigen remains unknown. No much larger clone is present one base from it, and per-base qualities are unavailable.

The protocol used for the library was the immunoSEQ multiplex PCR assay. DNA was isolated using Qiagen DNeasy or QIAamp micro DNA kits, and TCRB was sequenced using the Adaptive Biotechnology human TCRB sequencing kit. An Illumina MiSeq was used to sequence the TCRB libraries. On the authors' methods: TCRB sequence data were analyzed using the kit provider's software, and tumor enrichment of clonotype templates was assessed with Fisher's exact test. TCRdb retrieved this table from immuneACCESS and kept in-frame rearrangements only. Not all clones are present; in checked studies, unresolved V genes account for under half, and no reason is known for the remainder. The V and J calls and the clone size are those of that table, but D and trimming were determined from the DNA. The sample yields approximately 10,000 clones; more than 60% were counted once. The ten largest clones add up to 15% to 19% of the sample.

The chain uses TRBV5-5 and TRBJ1-1, with 8 bases aligning to TRBD1. The sample comprised normal lung tissue taken away from the tumor. This receptor was taken from a man in his sixties with non-small cell lung cancer. The CDR3 corresponds to CASSAQGANTEAFF. In nucleotide form, the sequence is TGTGCCAGCAGCGCTCAGGGGGCGAACACTGAAGCTTTCTTT. The CDR3 plus the reference TRBV5-5 and TRBJ1-1 genes for the other parts give the full variable domain: DAGVTQSPTHLIKTRGQQVTLRCSPISGHKSVSWYQQVLGQGPQFIFQYYEKEERGRGNFPDRFSARQFPNYSSELNVNALLLGDSALYLCASSAQGANTEAFFGQGTRLTVV.